This entry features one TCR beta chain sequence. Its antigen is still unknown. The entry originates in a study of T cell responses to AZD1222 COVID-19 vaccine. Generated by immunoSEQ multiplex PCR, the TCRdb table keeps only in-frame clones and is missing some. Here the sample spans about 100,000 clones, about 90% being singletons. Whole-study results and caveats: Increased Spike-specific TCR breadth and depth were observed after two AZD1222 doses. Reportedly, close to half of spike-specific TCRs are directed against unmutated variant regions. Repertoires were collected only later (after the peak T cell response had occurred). Only 6 or 7 people who got AZD1222 tested seropositive at baseline.

The germline gives CDR1 MDHEN, CDR2 SYDVKM. This CDR3 region has 15 residues. V lost 1 base and J lost 1, with 10 bases in between. The clonotype originates from an adult in good health. The starting material was peripheral blood, obtained on day 0 of MenACWY control vaccination. The chain joins TRBV28 to TRBJ1-1, with unresolved D. The CDR3 sequence is CASSLYPPGNTEAFF. For the CDR3, the DNA is TGTGCCAGCAGTTTATATCCTCCAGGGAACACTGAAGCTTTCTTT.